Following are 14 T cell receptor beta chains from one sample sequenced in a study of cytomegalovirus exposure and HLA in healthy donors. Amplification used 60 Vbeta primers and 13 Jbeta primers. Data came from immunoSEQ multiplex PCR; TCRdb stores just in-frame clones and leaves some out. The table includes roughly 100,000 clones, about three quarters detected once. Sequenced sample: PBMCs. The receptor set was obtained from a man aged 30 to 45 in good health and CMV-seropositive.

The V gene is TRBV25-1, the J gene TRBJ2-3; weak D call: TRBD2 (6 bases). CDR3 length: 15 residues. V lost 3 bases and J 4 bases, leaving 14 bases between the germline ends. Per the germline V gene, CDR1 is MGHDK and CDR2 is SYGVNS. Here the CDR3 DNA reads TGTGCCAGCAGTGAGTCGGCGGGGTATTCAGATACGCAGTATTTT. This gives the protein CASSESAGYSDTQYF.

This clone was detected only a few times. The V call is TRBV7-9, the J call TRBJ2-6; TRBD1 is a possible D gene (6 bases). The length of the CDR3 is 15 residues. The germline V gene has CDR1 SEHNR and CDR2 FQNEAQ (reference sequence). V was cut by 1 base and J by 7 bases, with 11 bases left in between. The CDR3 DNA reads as TGTGCCAGCAGCTTAGGGGCAGGGGACGCCAACGTCCTGACTTTC. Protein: CASSLGAGDANVLTF.

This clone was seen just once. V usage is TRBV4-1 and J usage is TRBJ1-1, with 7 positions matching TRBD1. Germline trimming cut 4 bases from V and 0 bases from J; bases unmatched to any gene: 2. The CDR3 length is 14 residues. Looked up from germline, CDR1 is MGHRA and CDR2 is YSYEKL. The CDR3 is CASSPQGVNTEAFF. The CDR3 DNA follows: TGCGCCAGCAGCCCCCAGGGGGTGAACACTGAAGCTTTCTTT.

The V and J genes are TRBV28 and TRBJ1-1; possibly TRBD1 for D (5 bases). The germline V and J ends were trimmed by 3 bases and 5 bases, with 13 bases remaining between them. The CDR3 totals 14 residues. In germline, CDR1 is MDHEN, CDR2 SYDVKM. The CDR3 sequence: CASSLAGLPTEAFF. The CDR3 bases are TGTGCCAGCAGTTTGGCGGGGCTGCCAACTGAAGCTTTCTTT.

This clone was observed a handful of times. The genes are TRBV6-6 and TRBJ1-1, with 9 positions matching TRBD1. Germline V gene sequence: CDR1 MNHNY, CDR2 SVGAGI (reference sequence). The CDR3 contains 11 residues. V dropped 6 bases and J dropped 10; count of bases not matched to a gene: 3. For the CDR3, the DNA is TGTGCCAGCAGCACAGGGGGCCGAGCTTTCTTT. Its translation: CASSTGGRAFF.

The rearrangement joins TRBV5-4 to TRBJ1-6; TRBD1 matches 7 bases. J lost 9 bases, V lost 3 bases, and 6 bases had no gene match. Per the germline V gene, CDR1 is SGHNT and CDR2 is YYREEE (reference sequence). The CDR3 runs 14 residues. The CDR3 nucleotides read TGTGCCAGCAGCTCACAGGGGATTGGTTCACCCCTCCACTTT. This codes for CASSSQGIGSPLHF.

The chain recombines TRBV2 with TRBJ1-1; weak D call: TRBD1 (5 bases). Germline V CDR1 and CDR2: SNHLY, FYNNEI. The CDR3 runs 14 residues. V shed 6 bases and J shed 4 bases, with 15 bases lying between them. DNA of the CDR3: TGTGCCAGCAGGGCCACGGGGGGTGGCACTGAAGCTTTCTTT. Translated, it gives CASRATGGGTEAFF.

The CDR3 sequence: CASRAGTAFTGELFF. The CDR3, as DNA: TGTGCCAGCAGAGCCGGGACTGCCTTCACCGGGGAGCTGTTTTTT. The chain links TRBV6-5 to TRBJ2-2; D is perhaps TRBD2 (6 bases). Germline assignment: CDR1 MNHEY and CDR2 SVGAGI. Trimming removed 6 bases at V and 4 bases at J, with 15 bases between. The CDR3 is made up of 15 amino acids.

For the CDR3, the DNA is TGTGCCAGCAGCCAAGGGACTGTCTCTTACAATGAGCAGTTCTTC. Protein product: CASSQGTVSYNEQFF. The chain uses TRBV7-6 and TRBJ2-1, with a possible D match to TRBD2 (6 bases). The CDR3 consists of 15 residues. CDR1 SGHVS and CDR2 FNYEAQ come from the germline V gene. Trimming took off 5 bases at V and 4 bases at J, with 15 bases between the two ends.

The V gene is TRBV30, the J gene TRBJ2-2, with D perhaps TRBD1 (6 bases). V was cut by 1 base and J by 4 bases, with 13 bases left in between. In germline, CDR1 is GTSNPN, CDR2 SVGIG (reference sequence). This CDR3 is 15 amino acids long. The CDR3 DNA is TGTGCCTGGAGTGACCCCCTCAGGGGCACCGGGGAGCTGTTTTTT. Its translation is CAWSDPLRGTGELFF.

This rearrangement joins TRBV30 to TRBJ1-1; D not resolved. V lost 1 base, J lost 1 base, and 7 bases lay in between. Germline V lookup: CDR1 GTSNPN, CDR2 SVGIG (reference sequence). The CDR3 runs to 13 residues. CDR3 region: CAWSEHSNTEAFF. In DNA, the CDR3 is TGTGCCTGGAGTGAGCACTCGAACACTGAAGCTTTCTTT.

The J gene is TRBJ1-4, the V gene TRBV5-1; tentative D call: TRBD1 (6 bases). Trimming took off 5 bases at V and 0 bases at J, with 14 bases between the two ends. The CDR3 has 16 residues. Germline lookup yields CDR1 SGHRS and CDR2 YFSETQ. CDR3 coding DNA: TGCGCCAGCAGTAGACAGGTGGGCCCAACTAATGAAAAACTGTTTTTT. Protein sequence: CASSRQVGPTNEKLFF.

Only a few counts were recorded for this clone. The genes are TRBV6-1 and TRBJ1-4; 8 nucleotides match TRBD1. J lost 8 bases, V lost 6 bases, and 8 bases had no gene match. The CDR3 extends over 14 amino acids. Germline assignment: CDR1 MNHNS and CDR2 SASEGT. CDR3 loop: CASRQGAAGEKLFF. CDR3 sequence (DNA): TGTGCCAGCAGGCAGGGGGCAGCGGGAGAAAAACTGTTTTTT.

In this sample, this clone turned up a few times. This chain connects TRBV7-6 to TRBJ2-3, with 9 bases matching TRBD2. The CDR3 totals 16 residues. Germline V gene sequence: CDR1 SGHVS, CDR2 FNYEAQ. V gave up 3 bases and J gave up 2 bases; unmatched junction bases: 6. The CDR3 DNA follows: TGTGCCAGCAGCTTGGGCCTGGGACTAGCCACAGATACGCAGTATTTT. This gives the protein CASSLGLGLATDTQYF. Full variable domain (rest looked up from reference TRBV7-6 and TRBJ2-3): GAGVSQSPRYKVTKRGQDVALRCDPISGHVSLYWYRQALGQGPEFLTYFNYEAQQDKSGLPNDRFSAERPEGSISTLTIQRTEQRDSAMYRCASSLGLGLATDTQYFGPGTRLTVL.